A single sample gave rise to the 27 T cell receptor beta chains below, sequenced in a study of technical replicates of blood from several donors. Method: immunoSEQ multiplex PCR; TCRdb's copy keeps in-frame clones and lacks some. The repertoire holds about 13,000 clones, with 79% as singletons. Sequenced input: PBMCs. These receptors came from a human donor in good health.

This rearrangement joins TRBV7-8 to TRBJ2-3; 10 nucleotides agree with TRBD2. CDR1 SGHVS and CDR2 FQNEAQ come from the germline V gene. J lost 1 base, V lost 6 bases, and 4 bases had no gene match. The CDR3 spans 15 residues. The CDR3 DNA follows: TGTGCCAGCAGTTCCGGGACTAGCGGCACAGATACGCAGTATTTT. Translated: CASSSGTSGTDTQYF.

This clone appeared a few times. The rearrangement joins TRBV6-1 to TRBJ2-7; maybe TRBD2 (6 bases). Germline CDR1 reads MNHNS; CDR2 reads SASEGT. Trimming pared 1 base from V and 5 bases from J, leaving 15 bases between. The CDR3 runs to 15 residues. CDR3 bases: TGTGCCAGCAGTGAAGACCACGGAGGGTGGGACGAGCAGTACTTC. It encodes CASSEDHGGWDEQYF.

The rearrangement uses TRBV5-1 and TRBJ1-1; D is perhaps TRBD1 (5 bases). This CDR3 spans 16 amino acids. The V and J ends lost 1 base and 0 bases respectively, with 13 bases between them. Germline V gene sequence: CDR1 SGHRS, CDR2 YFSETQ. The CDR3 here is CASSLHPGHLNTEAFF. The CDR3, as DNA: TGCGCCAGCAGCTTGCACCCCGGACACCTGAACACTGAAGCTTTCTTT.

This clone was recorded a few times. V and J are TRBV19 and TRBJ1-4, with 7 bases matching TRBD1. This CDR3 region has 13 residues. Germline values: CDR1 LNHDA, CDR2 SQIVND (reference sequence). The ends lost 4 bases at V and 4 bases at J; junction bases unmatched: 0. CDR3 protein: CASSTGGNEKLFF. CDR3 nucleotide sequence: TGTGCCAGTAGTACAGGGGGTAATGAAAAACTGTTTTTT. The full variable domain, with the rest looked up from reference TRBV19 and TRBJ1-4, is DGGITQSPKYLFRKEGQNVTLSCEQNLNHDAMYWYRQDPGQGLRLIYYSQIVNDFQKGDIAEGYSVSREKKESFPLTVTSAQKNPTAFYLCASSTGGNEKLFFGSGTQLSVL.

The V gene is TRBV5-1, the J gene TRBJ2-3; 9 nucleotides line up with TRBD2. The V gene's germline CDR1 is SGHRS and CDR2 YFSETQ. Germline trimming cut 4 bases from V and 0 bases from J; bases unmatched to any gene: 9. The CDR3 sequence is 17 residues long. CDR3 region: CASSKEGREGSTDTQYF. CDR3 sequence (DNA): TGCGCCAGCAGCAAGGAGGGGCGGGAGGGAAGCACAGATACGCAGTATTTT.

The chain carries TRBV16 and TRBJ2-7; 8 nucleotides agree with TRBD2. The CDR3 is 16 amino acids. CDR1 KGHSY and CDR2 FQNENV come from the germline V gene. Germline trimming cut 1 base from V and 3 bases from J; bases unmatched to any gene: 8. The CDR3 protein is CASSQFRQAGGYEQYF. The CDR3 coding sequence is TGTGCCAGCAGCCAATTCAGACAGGCGGGGGGCTACGAGCAGTACTTC. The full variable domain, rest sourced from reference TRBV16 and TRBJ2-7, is GEEVAQTPKHLVRGEGQKAKLYCAPIKGHSYVFWYQQVLKNEFKFLISFQNENVFDETGMPKERFSAKCLPNSPCSLEIQATKLEDSAVYFCASSQFRQAGGYEQYFGPGTRLTVT.

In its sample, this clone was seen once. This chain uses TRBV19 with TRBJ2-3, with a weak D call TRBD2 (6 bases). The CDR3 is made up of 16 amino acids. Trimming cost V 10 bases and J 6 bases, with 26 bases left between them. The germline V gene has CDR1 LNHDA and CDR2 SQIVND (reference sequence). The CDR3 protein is CATAPMKGLLMDTQYF. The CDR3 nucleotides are TGTGCCACCGCCCCCATGAAGGGACTTCTTATGGATACGCAGTATTTT.

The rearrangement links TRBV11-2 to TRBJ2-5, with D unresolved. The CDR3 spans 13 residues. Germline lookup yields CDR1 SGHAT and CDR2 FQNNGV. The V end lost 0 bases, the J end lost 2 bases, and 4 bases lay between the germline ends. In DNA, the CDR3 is TGTGCCAGCAGCTTAGATCTGCAAGAGACCCAGTACTTC. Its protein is CASSLDLQETQYF.

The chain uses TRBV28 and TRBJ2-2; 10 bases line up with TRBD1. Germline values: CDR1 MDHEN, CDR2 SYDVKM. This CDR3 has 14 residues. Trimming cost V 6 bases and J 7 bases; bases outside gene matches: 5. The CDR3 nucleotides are TGTGCCAGCAGCCGGGGACAGGGGATCGGGGAGCTGTTTTTT. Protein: CASSRGQGIGELFF.

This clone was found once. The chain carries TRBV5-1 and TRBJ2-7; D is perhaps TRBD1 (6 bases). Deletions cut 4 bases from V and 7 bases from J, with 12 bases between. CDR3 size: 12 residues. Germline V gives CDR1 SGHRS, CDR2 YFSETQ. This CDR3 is CASSIQGREQYF. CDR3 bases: TGCGCCAGCAGCATCCAGGGGCGTGAGCAGTACTTC.

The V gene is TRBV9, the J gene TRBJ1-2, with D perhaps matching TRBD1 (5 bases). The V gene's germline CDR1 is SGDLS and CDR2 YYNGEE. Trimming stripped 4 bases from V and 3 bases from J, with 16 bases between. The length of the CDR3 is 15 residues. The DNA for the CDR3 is TGTGCCAGCAGCCCTCGGGGGGGGGATGACTATGGCTACACCTTC. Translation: CASSPRGGDDYGYTF.

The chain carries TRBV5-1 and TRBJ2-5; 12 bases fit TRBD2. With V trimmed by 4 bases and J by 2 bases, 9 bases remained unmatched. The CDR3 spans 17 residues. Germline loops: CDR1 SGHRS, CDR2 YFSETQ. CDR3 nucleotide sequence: TGCGCCAGCAGCACCGGGACTAGCGGGTCGATACAAGAGACCCAGTACTTC. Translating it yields CASSTGTSGSIQETQYF.

The CDR3 region has the DNA TGTGCCTGGAGTGTACCGGGGGGGGTCACAGATACGCAGTATTTT. Residues: CAWSVPGGVTDTQYF. This chain joins TRBV30 and TRBJ2-3, with 8 bases fitting TRBD2. Germline V gene data show CDR1 as GTSNPN and CDR2 as SVGIG (reference sequence). J lost 2 bases, V lost 0 bases, and 4 bases had no gene match. This CDR3 region has 15 residues.

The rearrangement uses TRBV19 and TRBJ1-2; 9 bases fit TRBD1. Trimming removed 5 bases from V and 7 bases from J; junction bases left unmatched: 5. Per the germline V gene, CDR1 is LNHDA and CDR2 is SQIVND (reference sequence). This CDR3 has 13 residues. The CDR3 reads CASSEQGATGYTF. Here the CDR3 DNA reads TGTGCCAGTAGTGAACAGGGGGCAACTGGCTACACCTTC.

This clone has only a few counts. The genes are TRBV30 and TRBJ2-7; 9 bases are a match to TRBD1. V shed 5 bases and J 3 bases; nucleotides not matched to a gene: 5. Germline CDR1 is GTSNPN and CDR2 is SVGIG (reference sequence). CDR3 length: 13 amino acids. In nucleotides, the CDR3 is TGTGCCTGGGCCTGGACAGGGGTCTACGAGCAGTACTTC. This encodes CAWAWTGVYEQYF. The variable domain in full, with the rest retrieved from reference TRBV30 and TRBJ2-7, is SQTIHQWPATLVQPVGSPLSLECTVEGTSNPNLYWYRQAAGRGLQLLFYSVGIGQISSEVPQNLSASRPQDRQFILSSKKLLLSDSGFYLCAWAWTGVYEQYFGPGTRLTVT.

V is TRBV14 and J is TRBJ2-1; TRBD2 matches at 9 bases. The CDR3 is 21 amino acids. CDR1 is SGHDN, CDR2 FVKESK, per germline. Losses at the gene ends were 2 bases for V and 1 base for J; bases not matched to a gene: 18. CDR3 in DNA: TGTGCCAGCAGCCAAACTAAAAAGACTTTGCGGGAGGGGTGGTCCTACAATGAGCAGTTCTTC. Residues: CASSQTKKTLREGWSYNEQFF. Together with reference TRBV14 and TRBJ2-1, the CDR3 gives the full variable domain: EAGVTQFPSHSVIEKGQTVTLRCDPISGHDNLYWYRRVMGKEIKFLLHFVKESKQDESGMPNNRFLAERTGGTYSTLKVQPAELEDSGVYFCASSQTKKTLREGWSYNEQFFGPGTRLTVL.

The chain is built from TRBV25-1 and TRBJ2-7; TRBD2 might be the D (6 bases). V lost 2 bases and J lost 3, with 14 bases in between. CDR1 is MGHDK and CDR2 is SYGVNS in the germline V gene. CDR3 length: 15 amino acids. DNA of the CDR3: TGTGCCAGCAGTGAAGGAGGGGTCCTCTTCTACGAGCAGTACTTC. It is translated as CASSEGGVLFYEQYF.

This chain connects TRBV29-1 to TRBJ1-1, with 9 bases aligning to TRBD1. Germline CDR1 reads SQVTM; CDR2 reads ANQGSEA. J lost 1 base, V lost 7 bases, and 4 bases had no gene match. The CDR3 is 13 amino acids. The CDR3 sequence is CSGRQGENTEAFF. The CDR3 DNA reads TGCAGCGGACGACAGGGGGAGAACACTGAAGCTTTCTTT.

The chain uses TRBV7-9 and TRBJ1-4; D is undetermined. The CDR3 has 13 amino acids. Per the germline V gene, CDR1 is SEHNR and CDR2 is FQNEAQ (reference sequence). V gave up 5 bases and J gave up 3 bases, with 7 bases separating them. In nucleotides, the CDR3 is TGTGCCAGCAGCCGGTCGTCTAATGAAAAACTGTTTTTT. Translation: CASSRSSNEKLFF.

CDR3: CAWRARGEQFF. CDR3 in DNA: TGTGCCTGGAGGGCACGCGGTGAGCAGTTCTTC. V and J are TRBV30 and TRBJ2-1; D uncertain. The germline V gene encodes CDR1 GTSNPN and CDR2 SVGIG (reference sequence). V lost 3 bases and J lost 9, with 9 bases in between. The CDR3 loop spans 11 amino acids.

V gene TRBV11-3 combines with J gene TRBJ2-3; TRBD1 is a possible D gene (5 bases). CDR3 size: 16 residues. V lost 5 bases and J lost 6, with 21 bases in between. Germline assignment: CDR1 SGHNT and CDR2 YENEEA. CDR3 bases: TGTGCCAGCAGCCCCTCCTTGGCAGGGAATAGCGATACGCAGTATTTT. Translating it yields CASSPSLAGNSDTQYF. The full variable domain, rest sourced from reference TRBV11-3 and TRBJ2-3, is EAGVVQSPRYKIIEKKQPVAFWCNPISGHNTLYWYLQNLGQGPELLIRYENEEAVDDSQLPKDRFSAERLKGVDSTLKIQPAELGDSAVYLCASSPSLAGNSDTQYFGPGTRLTVL.

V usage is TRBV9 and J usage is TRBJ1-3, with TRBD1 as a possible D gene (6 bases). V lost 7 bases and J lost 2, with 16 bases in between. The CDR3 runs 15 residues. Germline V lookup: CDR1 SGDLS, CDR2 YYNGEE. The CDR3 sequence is CASSRTAGAGNTIYF. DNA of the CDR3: TGTGCCAGCTCCCGGACAGCCGGAGCTGGAAACACCATATATTTT. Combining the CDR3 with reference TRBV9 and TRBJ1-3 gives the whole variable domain DSGVTQTPKHLITATGQRVTLRCSPRSGDLSVYWYQQSLDQGLQFLIQYYNGEERAKGNILERFSAQQFPDLHSELNLSSLELGDSALYFCASSRTAGAGNTIYFGEGSWLTVV.

CDR3 protein: CASSQGRDQPQHF. In DNA, the CDR3 is TGTGCCAGCTCACAGGGCAGGGATCAGCCCCAGCATTTT. The chain uses TRBV18 and TRBJ1-5, with D possibly TRBD1 on 5 matching bases. Between the trimmed V and J ends, which lost 4 bases and 5 bases, there was a span of 9 bases. CDR3 length: 13 residues. Germline CDR1 reads KGHSH; CDR2 reads LQKENI.

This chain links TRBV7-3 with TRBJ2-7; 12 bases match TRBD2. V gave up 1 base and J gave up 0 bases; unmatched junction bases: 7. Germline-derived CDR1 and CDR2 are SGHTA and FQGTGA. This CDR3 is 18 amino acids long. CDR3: CASSLKRTSGASSYEQYF. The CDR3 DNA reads TGTGCCAGCAGCTTAAAGCGGACTAGCGGGGCTTCCTCCTACGAGCAGTACTTC.

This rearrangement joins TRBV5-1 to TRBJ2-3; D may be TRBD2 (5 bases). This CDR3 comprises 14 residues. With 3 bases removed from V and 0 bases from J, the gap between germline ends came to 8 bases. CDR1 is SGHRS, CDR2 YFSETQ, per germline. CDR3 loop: CASSSGISTDTQYF. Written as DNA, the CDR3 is TGCGCCAGCAGCTCGGGAATTAGCACAGATACGCAGTATTTT.

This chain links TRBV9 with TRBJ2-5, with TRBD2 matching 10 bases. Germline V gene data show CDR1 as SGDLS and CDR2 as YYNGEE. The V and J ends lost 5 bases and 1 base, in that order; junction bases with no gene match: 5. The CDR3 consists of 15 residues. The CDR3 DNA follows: TGTGCCAGCAGTTACAGCGGGAGGGGCCAAGAGACCCAGTACTTC. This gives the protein CASSYSGRGQETQYF.

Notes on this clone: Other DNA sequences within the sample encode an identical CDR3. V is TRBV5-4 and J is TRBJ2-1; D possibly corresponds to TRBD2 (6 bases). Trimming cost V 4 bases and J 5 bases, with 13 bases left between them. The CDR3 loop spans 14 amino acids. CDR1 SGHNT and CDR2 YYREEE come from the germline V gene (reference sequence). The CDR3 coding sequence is TGTGCCAGCAGCCCGACCTCGGGGGACAATGAGCAGTTCTTC. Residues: CASSPTSGDNEQFF.